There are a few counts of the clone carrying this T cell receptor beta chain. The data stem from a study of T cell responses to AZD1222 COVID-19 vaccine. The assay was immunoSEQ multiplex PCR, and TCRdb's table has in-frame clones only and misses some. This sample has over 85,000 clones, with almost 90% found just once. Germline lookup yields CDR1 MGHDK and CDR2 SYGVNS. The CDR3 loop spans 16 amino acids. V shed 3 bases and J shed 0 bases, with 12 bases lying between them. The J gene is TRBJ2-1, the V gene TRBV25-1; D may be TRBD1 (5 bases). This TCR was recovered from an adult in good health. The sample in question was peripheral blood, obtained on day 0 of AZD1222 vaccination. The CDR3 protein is CASSELRGSSYNEQFF. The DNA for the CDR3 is TGTGCCAGCAGTGAGTTAAGGGGAAGCTCCTACAATGAGCAGTTCTTC.